The 6 T cell receptor beta chains below were found in one sample sequenced in a study of T cell responses to AZD1222 COVID-19 vaccine. TCRdb's table, derived via immunoSEQ multiplex PCR, lists solely in-frame clones and lacks some. The sample records roughly 120,000 clones, roughly 85% being singletons. The sample consisted of peripheral blood, taken on day 0 of AZD1222 vaccination. These receptors originate from an adult in good health.

The table lists this clone with a few counts. The genes are TRBV4-3 and TRBJ1-4; D gene unclear. The CDR3 totals 15 residues. V shed 2 bases and J shed 3 bases, with 10 bases lying between them. CDR1 and CDR2 from the germline V gene are LGHNA and YSLEER. The CDR3 nucleotides are TGCGCCAGCAGCCAATCTGGACGGCCTAATGAAAAACTGTTTTTT. It specifies CASSQSGRPNEKLFF.

CDR3 DNA: TGTGCCAGCAGTGGGTCTCGAGAAGCGGGGGGGCCCCCTCGGGAGCAGTACTTC. Encoded protein: CASSGSREAGGPPREQYF. The chain uses TRBV2 and TRBJ2-7; TRBD2 matches at 10 bases. Germline V gives CDR1 SNHLY, CDR2 FYNNEI. V gave up 4 bases and J gave up 7 bases; unmatched junction bases: 19. The CDR3 spans 18 residues.

The chain uses TRBV27 and TRBJ1-5, with 10 positions matching TRBD1. Germline V gives CDR1 MNHEY, CDR2 SMNVEV (reference sequence). This CDR3 contains 17 residues. Trimming removed 5 bases from V and 4 bases from J; junction bases left unmatched: 11. CDR3 protein: CASSTSGTGVGNQPQHF. The CDR3 DNA sequence: TGTGCCAGCAGTACATCCGGGACAGGGGTGGGAAATCAGCCCCAGCATTTT.

This chain joins TRBV7-3 and TRBJ1-5; no firm D call. V lost 5 bases and J lost 4, with 9 bases in between. CDR1 and CDR2 (germline): SGHTA, FQGTGA. This CDR3 is built from 13 residues. The CDR3 DNA sequence: TGTGCCAGCAGCCTCCAGGAAAATCAGCCCCAGCATTTT. Amino acid sequence: CASSLQENQPQHF.

This rearrangement joins TRBV28 to TRBJ1-3, with a possible D match to TRBD1 (5 bases). Germline CDR1 reads MDHEN; CDR2 reads SYDVKM. V was cut by 6 bases and J by 4 bases, with 22 bases left in between. The CDR3 totals 17 residues. The CDR3 sequence is CASRLRGRRMDGNTIYF. The CDR3 bases are TGTGCCAGCAGACTCCGGGGACGTCGTATGGACGGAAACACCATATATTTT. The full variable domain, with the rest looked up from reference TRBV28 and TRBJ1-3, is DVKVTQSSRYLVKRTGEKVFLECVQDMDHENMFWYRQDPGLGLRLIYFSYDVKMKEKGDIPEGYSVSREKKERFSLILESASTNQTSMYLCASRLRGRRMDGNTIYFGEGSWLTVV.

The chain joins TRBV20-1 to TRBJ2-3; D is unclear. V was clipped by 7 bases and J by 3 bases, with 8 bases between them. The length of the CDR3 is 11 residues. Germline loops: CDR1 DFQATT, CDR2 SNEGSKA (reference sequence). CDR3 residues: CSVPVTDTQYF. CDR3 sequence (DNA): TGCAGTGTCCCAGTTACAGATACGCAGTATTTT.